One and the same sample provided the 14 T cell receptor beta chains below, sequenced in a study of PD-1 blockade in classical Hodgkin lymphoma. The time point is: newly diagnosed, previously untreated cHL patient sample. Only in-frame clones appear in the TCRdb table, and some are missing; sequencing was by immunoSEQ multiplex PCR. The data show around 50,000 clones, with approximately 91% seen just once and roughly 5.3% held by the top ten. Sequenced material: peripheral blood mononuclear cells (PBMCs). Every receptor here comes from a human donor with classical Hodgkin lymphoma.

The chain carries TRBV4-2 and TRBJ2-2, with TRBD2 matching over 9 bases. The junction had 5 bases not matched to a gene; V was cut back by 0 bases and J by 6 bases. There are 16 residues in the CDR3. CDR1 is LGHNA and CDR2 is YNFKEQ in the germline V gene. The CDR3: CASSQEVAGAPGELFF. Written as DNA, the CDR3 is TGTGCCAGCAGCCAAGAGGTAGCGGGAGCCCCCGGGGAGCTGTTTTTT.

The CDR3 spells CASSAQGRGGELFF. DNA for the CDR3: TGTGCCAGCTCGGCACAGGGACGCGGCGGGGAGCTGTTTTTT. The gene calls are TRBV18 and TRBJ2-2; D might be TRBD1 (6 bases). The CDR3 consists of 14 residues. The V end was cut by 6 bases, the J end by 7 bases, with 15 bases between. CDR1 is KGHSH, CDR2 LQKENI, per germline. Supplemented by reference TRBV18 and TRBJ2-2, the full variable domain reads NAGVMQNPRHLVRRRGQEARLRCSPMKGHSHVYWYRQLPEEGLKFMVYLQKENIIDESGMPKERFSAEFPKEGPSILRIQQVVRGDSAAYFCASSAQGRGGELFFGEGSRLTVL.

V is TRBV5-1 and J is TRBJ2-1, with D perhaps TRBD2 (6 bases). Trimming removed 3 bases from V and 5 bases from J, with 12 bases in between. From germline, CDR1 is SGHRS and CDR2 YFSETQ. The CDR3 is made up of 14 amino acids. The CDR3 loop is CASSWRDGDNEQFF. The CDR3 region has the DNA TGCGCCAGCAGCTGGCGGGACGGGGACAATGAGCAGTTCTTC.

The DNA for the CDR3 is TGTGCCATTCGGACTAGCGGGAGGAATGAGCAGTTCTTC. Its translation: CAIRTSGRNEQFF. The chain joins TRBV15 to TRBJ2-1, with TRBD2 identical over 14 bases. The CDR3 totals 13 residues. V shed 10 bases and J 7 bases; nucleotides not matched to a gene: 3. The germline V gene has CDR1 LNHNV and CDR2 YYDKDF (reference sequence).

V gene TRBV11-2 combines with J gene TRBJ1-5, with a possible D match to TRBD1 (6 bases). Germline CDR1 SGHAT, CDR2 FQNNGV. The CDR3 runs 16 residues. Trimming cost V 3 bases and J 3 bases, with 15 bases left between them. CDR3 DNA: TGTGCCAGCAGCTTTAGCAGGGGCAGCTCCAATCAGCCCCAGCATTTT. It translates to CASSFSRGSSNQPQHF.

This chain joins TRBV16 and TRBJ2-1, with 8 bases fitting TRBD1. The ends lost 0 bases at V and 9 bases at J; junction bases unmatched: 7. The CDR3 covers 15 residues. Germline CDR1 KGHSY, CDR2 FQNENV. The CDR3 DNA reads TGTGCCAGCAGCCAATCGCGGGGACAGGTCGGTGAGCAGTTCTTC. As protein: CASSQSRGQVGEQFF.

In regard to this clone: A junction end diverges from the germline sequence, so it may reflect a read error. The chain recombines TRBV27 with TRBJ2-3, with 10 bases matching TRBD2. CDR1 is MNHEY, CDR2 SMNVEV, per germline (reference sequence). This CDR3 is built from 15 residues. CDR3 protein: CANSSLAGITDTQYF. The DNA of the CDR3 is TGTGCCAACAGTTCACTAGCGGGGATCACAGATACGCAGTATTTT.

This rearrangement joins TRBV9 to TRBJ2-3; 12 bases agree with TRBD2. Germline lookup yields CDR1 SGDLS and CDR2 YYNGEE. The CDR3 runs 16 residues. After removal of 4 bases from V and 0 bases from J, the junction contained 3 bases not matched to a gene. This chain's CDR3 is CASSPLAGGSTDTQYF. The CDR3 DNA is TGTGCCAGCAGCCCGCTAGCGGGAGGGAGCACAGATACGCAGTATTTT.

This sequence joins TRBV13 and TRBJ2-1; 11 positions agree with TRBD1. Trimming at V came to 5 bases and at J to 9 bases, leaving 9 bases not matched to a gene. Per the germline V gene, CDR1 is PRHDT and CDR2 is FYEKMQ (reference sequence). This CDR3 is 15 amino acids long. The CDR3 protein is CASSTGQGAWGEQFF. CDR3 nucleotides: TGTGCCAGCAGCACAGGACAGGGGGCGTGGGGTGAGCAGTTCTTC.

J is TRBJ2-1 and V is TRBV29-1, with D hard to call. The CDR3 extends over 12 amino acids. The germline gives CDR1 SQVTM, CDR2 ANQGSEA. The V end lost 5 bases, the J end lost 0 bases, and 5 bases lay between the germline ends. As DNA, the CDR3 is TGCAGCGTTCTACACTCCTACAATGAGCAGTTCTTC. Translating gives CSVLHSYNEQFF.

This chain connects TRBV28 to TRBJ1-4; 7 bases agree with TRBD1. Per the germline V gene, CDR1 is MDHEN and CDR2 is SYDVKM. The CDR3 runs 17 residues. V was pared by 1 base and J by 6 bases, with 11 bases of the junction left unmatched. CDR3: CASSLSQGNVLDEKLFF. The CDR3 coding sequence is TGTGCCAGCAGTTTATCACAGGGGAATGTCCTGGATGAAAAACTGTTTTTT.

The rearrangement joins TRBV28 to TRBJ2-7; D call uncertain. The CDR3 covers 15 residues. The germline CDR1 and CDR2 sequences are MDHEN and SYDVKM. V was shortened by 6 bases and J by 2 bases, with 17 bases between the two germline ends. Here the CDR3 reads CASSLLQPYPYEQYF. The DNA for the CDR3 is TGTGCCAGCAGCTTACTTCAGCCTTACCCCTACGAGCAGTACTTC.

This chain links TRBV10-3 with TRBJ2-2; 7 bases map to TRBD1. Germline CDR1 and CDR2: ENHRY and SYGVKD. The CDR3 is 15 amino acids. V lost 2 bases, J lost 6 bases, and 6 bases stayed unmatched. The CDR3 protein is CAISEQGVKAGELFF. CDR3 sequence (DNA): TGTGCCATCAGTGAGCAGGGGGTAAAGGCCGGGGAGCTGTTTTTT.

V and J are TRBV7-9 and TRBJ1-1, with 7 bases aligning to TRBD1. V gave up 5 bases and J gave up 11 bases; unmatched junction bases: 8. CDR3 length: 12 amino acids. Looked up from germline, CDR1 is SEHNR and CDR2 is FQNEAQ (reference sequence). The CDR3 here is CASSLDREWAFF. CDR3 nucleotide sequence: TGTGCCAGCAGCCTAGACAGGGAATGGGCTTTCTTT. Supplemented by reference TRBV7-9 and TRBJ1-1, the full variable domain reads DTGVSQNPRHKITKRGQNVTFRCDPISEHNRLYWYRQTLGQGPEFLTYFQNEAQLEKSRLLSDRFSAERPKGSFSTLEIQRTEQGDSAMYLCASSLDREWAFFGQGTRLTVV.